A selection of T cell receptor beta chains follows, all from one sample in a study of a mutant IDH1 vaccine in newly diagnosed glioma. Only in-frame clones appear in the TCRdb table, and some are missing; sequencing was by immunoSEQ multiplex PCR. The sample yields tens of thousands of clones, 85% to 90% seen once. These receptors have no known antigen. The sample consisted of PBMCs, taken from a glioma patient whose treatment included an IDH1 peptide vaccine. These receptors came from a woman aged 50 to 60 with glioma. CDR3s include the opening cysteine and the closing phenylalanine or tryptophan. Each record gives: V gene, clone size, CDR3 length, D gene, J gene, CDR3 protein, CDR3 DNA. D genes are given only for firm matches. Rows may omit the clone size; those that give it use once, few, many or a size class.

V gene: TRBV7-9; clone size: -; CDR3 length: 14; D gene: TRBD1; J gene: TRBJ2-7; CDR3 protein: CASSLSRTGSEQYF; CDR3 DNA: TGTGCCAGCAGCTTGTCCCGGACAGGGTCCGAGCAGTACTTC
V gene: TRBV15; clone size: -; CDR3 length: 17; D gene: TRBD1; J gene: TRBJ1-1; CDR3 protein: CATSRGPGTAMNTEAFF; CDR3 DNA: TGTGCCACCAGCAGAGGTCCCGGGACAGCGATGAACACTGAAGCTTTCTTT
V gene: TRBV11-2; clone size: -; CDR3 length: 16; D gene: -; J gene: TRBJ2-2; CDR3 protein: CASSMDSQMNTGELFF; CDR3 DNA: TGTGCCAGCAGCATGGACAGCCAGATGAACACCGGGGAGCTGTTTTTT
V gene: TRBV6-6; clone size: -; CDR3 length: 15; D gene: -; J gene: TRBJ1-5; CDR3 protein: CASSYPLTGNQPQHF; CDR3 DNA: TGTGCCAGCAGTTACCCCCTGACGGGCAATCAGCCCCAGCATTTT
V gene: TRBV27; clone size: -; CDR3 length: 11; D gene: -; J gene: TRBJ2-7; CDR3 protein: CASSLGHEQYF; CDR3 DNA: TGTGCCAGCAGTTTGGGCCACGAGCAGTACTTC
V gene: TRBV30; clone size: once; CDR3 length: 13; D gene: -; J gene: TRBJ2-2; CDR3 protein: CAWRTLRTGELFF; CDR3 DNA: TGTGCCTGGAGGACACTCAGAACCGGGGAGCTGTTTTTT
V gene: TRBV4-1; clone size: -; CDR3 length: 17; D gene: -; J gene: TRBJ2-3; CDR3 protein: CASSQGPPGSDTDTQYF; CDR3 DNA: TGCGCCAGCAGCCAAGGCCCACCAGGTTCGGACACAGATACGCAGTATTTT
V gene: TRBV27; clone size: -; CDR3 length: 14; D gene: TRBD1; J gene: TRBJ2-4; CDR3 protein: CASSPRQGSWIQYF; CDR3 DNA: TGTGCCAGCAGTCCCAGACAGGGGTCGTGGATTCAGTACTTC
V gene: TRBV5-4; clone size: -; CDR3 length: 14; D gene: TRBD1; J gene: TRBJ2-7; CDR3 protein: CASSPTGGSYEQYF; CDR3 DNA: TGTGCCAGCAGCCCGACAGGGGGCTCTTACGAGCAGTACTTC
V gene: TRBV27; clone size: once; CDR3 length: 13; D gene: -; J gene: TRBJ2-7; CDR3 protein: CASSLSIGTEQYF; CDR3 DNA: TGTGCCAGCAGTTTATCTATTGGGACCGAGCAGTACTTC
V gene: TRBV6-6; clone size: -; CDR3 length: 14; D gene: -; J gene: TRBJ2-1; CDR3 protein: CATIHQNTYNEQFF; CDR3 DNA: TGTGCCACCATACACCAGAATACTTACAATGAGCAGTTCTTC